Included here is one T cell receptor (beta chain) sequence, with context. It has no known antigen specificity. One base away there is no much larger clone; base qualities are not given. The immunoSEQ Assay, a bias-controlled multiplex PCR, was used to amplify TCRbeta CDR3 regions from genomic DNA. The paper's processing steps were these. Nucleated cell counts per sample were estimated from amplification of reference gene primers within the assay. To quantify the absolute abundance of each unique TCRbeta CDR3 rearrangement, sequence reads were collapsed and filtered. Productive Simpson clonality was computed per sample as the square root of Simpson's diversity index over productive rearrangements. This is the immuneACCESS table as TCRdb keeps it, with only in-frame sequences that have V and J called. A part of the clones is gone; compared with another copy, unresolved V genes explain less than half, and the rest is unexplained. Clonal size and the V and J genes are those of that table, whereas D and trimming came from the DNA. The sample table contains about 400,000 clones; only one count was recorded for 85% to 90% of them. The ten largest clones take up approximately 1.5% of the sample.

From its cysteine to its phenylalanine, the CDR3 spans 14 amino acids. Left in the record is the CDR3 DNA by itself, 42 bases read in frame from the first base. Reading the germline V gene (reference sequence) gives CDR1 PRHDT and CDR2 FYEKMQ. V and J are truncated by 5 bases and 11 bases respectively, leaving an intervening sequence of 16 bases. Participants in the prospective study were enrolled through a virtual design, were aged roughly 18 to 100 years, and lived in approximately 25 United States geographic areas. Cohort assignment in the prospective study relied on participant-reported clinical history from a screening survey and a study questionnaire. For ImmuneRACE Cohort 3, a participant was defined as recovered based on two consecutive negative NP/OP PCR tests, clearance by a healthcare professional, or resolution of symptoms. Mobile phlebotomists in the prospective study collected whole blood, serum and a nasopharyngeal or oropharyngeal swab from every participant. Participants in the prospective study had the option to provide additional blood draws and questionnaires over an approximately 2-month period. Blood samples from the prospective study were shipped frozen or at room temperature prior to DNA extraction.

This record belongs to a study of blood T cell repertoires in COVID-19 (dated by TCRdb to about 2020). About the investigation overall: The collaborator samples originated in the United States, Italy and Spain and spanned the acute and convalescent phases of COVID-19. The prospective study material was composed of cDNA or gDNA derived from T cells, B-cell-depleted T cells, or PBMCs. Deeply sampled blood TCRbeta repertoires from subjects exposed to, actively infected with, or recovered from COVID-19 were included in the dataset. The repertoires were made available in a free public database intended to serve as a resource for research on the immune response to SARS-CoV-2. Samples came from the ongoing ImmuneRACE study (first 160 participants) plus 1,254 subjects from 6 global collaborators. The sample metadata nearly always contained a de-identified subject ID, COVID-19 status, age in years and sex. HLA class I and class II types, where available, came from metadata supplied by the sample provider rather than from assay-based typing.

Overall results and qualifications from the work: The amount of clinical and demographic metadata varied by source and participant and was provided uncurated.

The sample consisted of PBMCs or T cells enriched from blood (not recorded which). The sequence was obtained from a woman aged 30 to 39 who had recovered from COVID-19. In this chain, TRBV13 is recombined with TRBJ1-6; the D region possibly corresponds to TRBD1 (5 bases align). The DNA sequence is given as TGTGCCAGCAGCCCCGGAGTGGGGGGAACACCCCTCCACTTT. This is translated as CASSPGVGGTPLHF.